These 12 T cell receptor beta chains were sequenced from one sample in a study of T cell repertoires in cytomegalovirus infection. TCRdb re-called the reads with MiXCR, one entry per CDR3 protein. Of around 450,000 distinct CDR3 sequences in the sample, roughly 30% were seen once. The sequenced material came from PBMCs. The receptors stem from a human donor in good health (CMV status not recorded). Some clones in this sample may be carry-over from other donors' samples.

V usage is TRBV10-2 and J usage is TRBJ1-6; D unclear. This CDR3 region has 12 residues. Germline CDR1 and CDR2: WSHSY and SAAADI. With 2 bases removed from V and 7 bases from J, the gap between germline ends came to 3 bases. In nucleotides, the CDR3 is TGCGCCAGCAGTGAGATGAATTCACCCCTCCACTTT. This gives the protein CASSEMNSPLHF.

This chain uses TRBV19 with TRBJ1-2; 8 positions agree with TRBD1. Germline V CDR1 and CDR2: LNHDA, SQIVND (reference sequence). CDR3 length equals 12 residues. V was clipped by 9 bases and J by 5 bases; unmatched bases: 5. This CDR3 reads CASNTGGYGYTF. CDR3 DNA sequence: TGTGCCAGCAATACAGGGGGGTATGGCTACACCTTC.

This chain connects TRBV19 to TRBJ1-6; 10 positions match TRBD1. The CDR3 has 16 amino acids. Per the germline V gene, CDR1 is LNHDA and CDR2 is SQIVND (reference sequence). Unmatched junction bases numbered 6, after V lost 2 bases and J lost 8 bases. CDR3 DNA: TGTGCCAGTAGTATAACGCCCGGGACAGGGGATTCACCCCTCCACTTT. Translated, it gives CASSITPGTGDSPLHF.

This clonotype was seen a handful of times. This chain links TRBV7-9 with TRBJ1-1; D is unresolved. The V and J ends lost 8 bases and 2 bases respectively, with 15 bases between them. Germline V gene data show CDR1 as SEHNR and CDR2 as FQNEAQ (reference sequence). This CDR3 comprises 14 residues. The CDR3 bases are TGTGCCAGCCTACTACTAACGGGAAACACTGAAGCTTTCTTT. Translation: CASLLLTGNTEAFF.

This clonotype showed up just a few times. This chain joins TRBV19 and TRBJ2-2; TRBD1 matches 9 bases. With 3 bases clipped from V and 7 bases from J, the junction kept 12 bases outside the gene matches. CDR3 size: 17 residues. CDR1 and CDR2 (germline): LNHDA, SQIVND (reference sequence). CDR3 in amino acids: CASSIPPSQGAVGELFF. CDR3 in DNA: TGTGCCAGTAGTATCCCGCCTTCACAGGGGGCAGTCGGGGAGCTGTTTTTT.

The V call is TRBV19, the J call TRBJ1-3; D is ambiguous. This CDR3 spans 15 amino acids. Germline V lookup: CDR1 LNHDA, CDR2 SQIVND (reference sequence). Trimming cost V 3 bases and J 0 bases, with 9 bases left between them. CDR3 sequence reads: CASSIQVSSGNTIYF. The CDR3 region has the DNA TGTGCCAGTAGTATTCAAGTCAGCTCTGGAAACACCATATATTTT.

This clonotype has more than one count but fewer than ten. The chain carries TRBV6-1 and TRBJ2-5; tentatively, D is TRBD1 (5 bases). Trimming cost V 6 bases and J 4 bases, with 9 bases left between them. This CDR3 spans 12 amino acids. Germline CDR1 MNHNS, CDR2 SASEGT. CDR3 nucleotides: TGTGCCAGCAGGACAGCCCTAGAGACCCAGTACTTC. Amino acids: CASRTALETQYF.

In DNA, the CDR3 is TGTGCCAGCAGTTTCGCCGGTAGAGATACGCAGTATTTT. Its protein is CASSFAGRDTQYF. The chain couples TRBV28 to TRBJ2-3; unclear D gene. The germline V gene encodes CDR1 MDHEN and CDR2 SYDVKM. CDR3 length: 13 residues. V shed 3 bases and J shed 5 bases, with 9 bases lying between them.

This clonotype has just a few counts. CDR3 sequence reads: CASSPIPAGIREYGYTF. As DNA, the CDR3 is TGTGCCAGCAGCCCGATCCCGGCGGGAATAAGGGAGTATGGCTACACCTTC. The rearrangement joins TRBV12-3 or TRBV12-4 to TRBJ1-2; D is undetermined. This CDR3 contains 17 residues. Trimming shortened V by 6 bases and J by 5 bases, and 25 bases separated the two germline ends.

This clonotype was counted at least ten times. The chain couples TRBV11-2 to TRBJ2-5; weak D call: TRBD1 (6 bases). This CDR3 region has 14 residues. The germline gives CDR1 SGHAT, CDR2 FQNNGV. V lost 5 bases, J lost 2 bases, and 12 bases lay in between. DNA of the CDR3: TGTGCCAGCAGCCCTTGGGACACTCAAGAGACCCAGTACTTC. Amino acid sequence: CASSPWDTQETQYF.

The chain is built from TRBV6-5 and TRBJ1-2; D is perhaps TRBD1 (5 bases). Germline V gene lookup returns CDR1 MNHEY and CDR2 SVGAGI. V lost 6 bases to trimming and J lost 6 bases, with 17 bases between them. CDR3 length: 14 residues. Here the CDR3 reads CASRIRREVHGYTF. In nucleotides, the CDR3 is TGTGCCAGCAGAATCCGCAGGGAGGTCCATGGCTACACCTTC.

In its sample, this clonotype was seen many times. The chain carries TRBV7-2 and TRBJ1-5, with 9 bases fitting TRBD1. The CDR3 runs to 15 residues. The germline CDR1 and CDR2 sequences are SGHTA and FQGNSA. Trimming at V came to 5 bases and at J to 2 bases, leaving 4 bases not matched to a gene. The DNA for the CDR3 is TGTGCCAGCAGCCCACAGGGGGCCGGCAATCAGCCCCAGCATTTT. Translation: CASSPQGAGNQPQHF.